A selection of T cell receptor beta chains follows, all from one sample in a study of blood T cell repertoires in COVID-19. Profiling relied on immunoSEQ multiplex PCR, and the TCRdb table lists in-frame clones only, not all of them. The sample holds roughly 290,000 clones, 87% seen once. Sequencing input: peripheral blood. The receptor source for this set is a woman between 45 and 65 years old who had recovered from COVID-19. CDR3s include the opening cysteine and the closing phenylalanine or tryptophan.

17	TRBV9	TRBJ1-6	CASSPAGGQSYNSPLHF
14	TRBV2	TRBJ1-2	CASSNPRGNYGYTF
15	TRBV5-1	TRBJ1-2	CASSLRPGALDGYTF
13	TRBV28	TRBJ2-1	CASRQGAWNEQFF
13	TRBV7-2	TRBJ1-1	CASRTGENTEAFF
13	TRBV7-8	TRBJ1-2	CASSSRVGYGYTF
18	TRBV25-1	TRBJ2-2	CASSDAIGTGVRTGELFF
15	TRBV4-3	TRBJ2-7	CASSQGLAGGYEQYF
14	TRBV30	TRBJ2-5	CAWSVSSGAATQYF
15	TRBV10-2	TRBJ1-5	CASGRTEHSNQPQHF
14	TRBV7-2	TRBJ2-7	CASSLGGRSYEQYF
18	TRBV3-1/TRBV3-2	TRBJ2-2	CASSQDRLAGANTGELFF
12	TRBV2	TRBJ2-7	CASSTGSYEQYF
14	TRBV11-2	TRBJ1-3	CASSLGRFGNTIYF
15	TRBV28	TRBJ1-2	CASSLFVGQNYGYTF
16	TRBV6-5	TRBJ2-2	CASSYDGAGGSGELFF
15	TRBV7-9	TRBJ2-2	CASSPGQTNTGELFF
12	TRBV30	TRBJ2-7	CAWSSSGNEQYF
18	TRBV4-1	TRBJ2-3	CASSQEVPTTASTDTQYF
17	TRBV28	TRBJ2-7	CASRLTLATGIRSEQYF
14	TRBV6-5	TRBJ1-1	CASSSRTVNTEAFF
13	TRBV7-2	TRBJ2-3	CASRAASTDTQYF
16	TRBV6-1	TRBJ1-2	CASSGQGAAGNYGYTF
16	TRBV4-1	TRBJ1-2	CASSQLPRQRYYGYTF
15	TRBV6-2/TRBV6-3	TRBJ2-5	CASSPLGLAGETQYF
14	TRBV5-4	TRBJ1-2	CASSPGDRVYGYTF
13	TRBV29-1	TRBJ2-7	CSVEDSTGYEQYF
14	TRBV19	TRBJ1-1	CASTENPSNTEAFF
13	TRBV12-3/TRBV12-4	TRBJ1-2	CASSFRQYYGYTF
16	TRBV7-3	TRBJ2-1	CASSLRSLAGVSEQFF
14	TRBV7-9	TRBJ1-2	CASSITTGNYGYTF
14	TRBV27	TRBJ1-5	CASSSGTHETPQHF
14	TRBV3-1/TRBV3-2	TRBJ2-2	CASSQSLVTGELFF
15	TRBV6-5	TRBJ2-3	CASSYDTPSRDTQYF
14	TRBV3-1/TRBV3-2	TRBJ2-1	CASSQTSGLREQFF
14	TRBV19	TRBJ2-7	CASSIQGASGEQYF
14	TRBV28	TRBJ1-1	CASSIRTGSTEAFF
13	TRBV7-2	TRBJ2-5	CASSGGAWETQYF
17	TRBV9	TRBJ2-1	CASSVEERDFLDNEQFF
13	TRBV14	TRBJ2-1	CASSLGRLAGLFF
20	TRBV5-8	TRBJ2-7	CASSFERGLAGVKSSYEQYF
15	TRBV7-3	TRBJ2-1	CASSSRASGRNEQFF
14	TRBV6-5	TRBJ2-3	CATSGRERTDTQYF
17	TRBV4-3	TRBJ2-7	CASSHFPPGLAGAEQYF
12	TRBV28	TRBJ1-5	CASSLEGPPQHF
12	TRBV9	TRBJ1-2	CASSVARYGYTF
14	TRBV28	TRBJ1-2	CASSSPQGQYGYTF
14	TRBV7-9	TRBJ1-6	CASSEGVYNSPLHF
14	TRBV2	TRBJ2-1	CASARTTSYNEQFF
14	TRBV11-3	TRBJ2-7	CASSLTGSAHEQYF
15	TRBV9	TRBJ2-1	CASSVAGTSGYEQFF
14	TRBV19	TRBJ1-1	CASSSNRGRTEAFF
11	TRBV20-1	TRBJ2-1	CSARRRGEQFF
17	TRBV4-1	TRBJ2-3	CASSQLGLAGTTDTQYF